Shown below are 20 T cell receptor beta chains from a single sample sequenced in a study of T cells in Graves' hyperthyroidism and ophthalmopathy. Amplified TCR beta CDR3 regions came from RNA transcripts. The TCR CDR3 first-round RT-PCR relied on the HTBI primer set. TCRdb re-analysed the multiplex PCR reads in MiXCR, keeping a single row per CDR3 protein. The sample carries approximately 530,000 distinct CDR3 sequences, 20% recorded once. Material for sequencing was blood. These TCRs come from a man in his forties with Graves' ophthalmopathy.

The sample holds many counts of this clonotype. This chain uses TRBV27 with TRBJ1-4; no reliable D call. V was pared by 5 bases and J by 0 bases, with 10 bases between. Germline V gene lookup returns CDR1 MNHEY and CDR2 SMNVEV (reference sequence). There are 15 residues in the CDR3. The CDR3 nucleotides read TGTGCCAGCAGTACCTACGGGGCAACTAATGAAAAACTGTTTTTT. Protein: CASSTYGATNEKLFF.

As to this clonotype: This clone may be a read error of a much larger clone one base away. The genes are TRBV2 and TRBJ2-5; D is uncertain. CDR1 is SNHLY, CDR2 FYNNEI, per germline. This CDR3 is 13 amino acids long. CDR3 loop: CAGSDGSKATQYF. The CDR3 DNA reads TGTGCCGGCAGTGACGGAAGCAAAGCGACCCAGTACTTC.

This clonotype was seen a single time. This may come from a read error, since a much larger clone is one base off. The genes are TRBV12-3 or TRBV12-4 and TRBJ2-7; TRBD2 matches 8 bases. This CDR3 is built from 14 residues. Trimming removed 6 bases from V and 9 bases from J; junction bases left unmatched: 13. The chain's CDR3 is CASRQPGLVSGQYF. DNA for the CDR3: TGTGCCAGCAGACAACCGGGACTAGTAAGCGGGCAGTACTTC.

This clonotype occurred once. The chain couples TRBV6-1 to TRBJ2-6, with D possibly matching TRBD1 (6 bases). V was shortened by 6 bases and J by 1 base, with 19 bases between the two germline ends. CDR1 MNHNS and CDR2 SASEGT come from the germline V gene. The CDR3 length is 18 residues. In DNA form, the CDR3 reads TGTGCCAGCAGCCCTCTACAGGGTCTTGGGTCTGGGGCCAACGTCCTGACTTTC. This translates into CASSPLQGLGSGANVLTF.

This clonotype was seen at least ten times. The genes are TRBV18 and TRBJ2-2; D remains ambiguous. This CDR3 comprises 15 residues. Germline V gene data show CDR1 as KGHSH and CDR2 as LQKENI. V was clipped by 2 bases and J by 0 bases, with 7 bases between them. The CDR3 loop reads CASSPRRTNTGELFF. The CDR3 nucleotides read TGTGCCAGCTCACCAAGACGCACGAACACCGGGGAGCTGTTTTTT.

The chain has TRBV19 and TRBJ2-1; tentative D call: TRBD2 (6 bases). Trimming removed 3 bases from V and 7 bases from J, with 10 bases in between. CDR1 is LNHDA, CDR2 SQIVND, per germline (reference sequence). The CDR3 consists of 13 residues. CDR3 DNA sequence: TGTGCCAGTAGTATTGGGCTAGCGAATGAGCAGTTCTTC. Translating gives CASSIGLANEQFF. The entire variable domain, with the rest obtained from reference TRBV19 and TRBJ2-1, is as follows: DGGITQSPKYLFRKEGQNVTLSCEQNLNHDAMYWYRQDPGQGLRLIYYSQIVNDFQKGDIAEGYSVSREKKESFPLTVTSAQKNPTAFYLCASSIGLANEQFFGPGTRLTVL.

The table lists this clonotype with many counts. The chain employs TRBV2 and TRBJ2-7; TRBD2 agrees at 7 bases. The junction had 7 bases not matched to a gene; V was cut back by 5 bases and J by 3 bases. The CDR3 is made up of 14 amino acids. In germline, CDR1 is SNHLY, CDR2 FYNNEI. CDR3 amino acids: CASSLGGSFYEQYF. CDR3 nucleotide sequence: TGTGCCAGCAGTCTAGGCGGGAGCTTCTACGAGCAGTACTTC. The variable domain in full, with the rest retrieved from reference TRBV2 and TRBJ2-7, is EPEVTQTPSHQVTQMGQEVILRCVPISNHLYFYWYRQILGQKVEFLVSFYNNEISEKSEIFDDQFSVERPDGSNFTLKIRSTKLEDSAMYFCASSLGGSFYEQYFGPGTRLTVT.

The chain has TRBV4-1 and TRBJ2-5; D not resolved. The V gene's germline CDR1 is MGHRA and CDR2 YSYEKL. The CDR3 has 12 amino acids. Trimming stripped 0 bases from V and 5 bases from J, with 4 bases between. The CDR3 is CASSQDKETQYF. Here the CDR3 DNA reads TGCGCCAGCAGCCAAGATAAGGAGACCCAGTACTTC.

There are a few counts of this clonotype. The genes are TRBV18 and TRBJ1-1; no reliable D call. The V end lost 0 bases, the J end lost 7 bases, and 9 bases lay between the germline ends. This CDR3 is built from 13 residues. The V gene's germline CDR1 is KGHSH and CDR2 LQKENI. In DNA form, the CDR3 reads TGTGCCAGCTCACCACCGTTGGGTTATGAAGCTTTCTTT. It yields the protein CASSPPLGYEAFF. The full variable domain, completed using reference TRBV18 and TRBJ1-1, is NAGVMQNPRHLVRRRGQEARLRCSPMKGHSHVYWYRQLPEEGLKFMVYLQKENIIDESGMPKERFSAEFPKEGPSILRIQQVVRGDSAAYFCASSPPLGYEAFFGQGTRLTVV.

The chain uses TRBV20-1 and TRBJ1-4; possible D gene TRBD1, 5 bases. Per germline, CDR1 DFQATT and CDR2 SNEGSKA (reference sequence). The CDR3 covers 12 residues. The CDR3 sequence: CMFRDHNEKLFF. The CDR3, as DNA: TGCATGTTCCGGGACCATAATGAAAAACTGTTTTTT.

The sample holds a few counts of this clonotype. The chain joins TRBV20-1 to TRBJ2-7; perhaps TRBD1 as D (8 bases). Trimming removed 7 bases from V and 2 bases from J, with 15 bases in between. CDR1 is DFQATT and CDR2 is SNEGSKA in the germline V gene (reference sequence). This CDR3 has 13 residues. The CDR3 coding sequence is TGCAGTGGGGGAGCGGGACAGGCCTACGAGCAGTACTTC. Residues: CSGGAGQAYEQYF.

This clonotype was seen many times. The V gene is TRBV3-1, the J gene TRBJ1-6; TRBD1 matches at 8 bases. J was trimmed by 7 bases and V by 1 base; bases with no gene match: 0. CDR1 LGHDT and CDR2 YNNKEL come from the germline V gene (reference sequence). The CDR3 has 14 amino acids. This CDR3 reads CASSQAGGNSPLHF. The CDR3 DNA follows: TGTGCCAGCAGCCAAGCAGGGGGCAATTCACCCCTCCACTTT.

The genes are TRBV2 and TRBJ2-2; D ambiguous. The CDR3 is 12 residues long. Trimming removed 9 bases at V and 7 bases at J, with 12 bases between. The germline gives CDR1 SNHLY, CDR2 FYNNEI. CDR3 sequence (DNA): TGTGCCAGTGAGGTGTTTAGCGGGGAGCTGTTTTTT. Translation gives CASEVFSGELFF.

There are a few counts of this clonotype. The chain has TRBV15 and TRBJ1-2, with 7 bases aligning to TRBD1. Germline V lookup: CDR1 LNHNV, CDR2 YYDKDF (reference sequence). V shed 0 bases, J shed 4 bases, and the junction held 8 bases outside the gene matches. The CDR3 is 16 residues long. CDR3 coding DNA: TGTGCCACCAGCAGAGATAGGGGACAGTCTCTCTATGGCTACACCTTC. Translation gives CATSRDRGQSLYGYTF.

This clonotype was counted many times. CDR3 nucleotide sequence: TGTGCCAGCAGTCTAGGAGGGGACCAAGGCTATGGCTACACCTTC. It yields the protein CASSLGGDQGYGYTF. The chain is built from TRBV7-2 and TRBJ1-2; tentatively, D is TRBD1 (5 bases). The CDR3 contains 15 residues. Per germline, CDR1 SGHTA and CDR2 FQGNSA. V shed 6 bases and J shed 4 bases, with 18 bases lying between them.

This clonotype was seen many times. The CDR3 spells CASSLGVTEAFF. The CDR3 coding sequence is TGTGCCAGCAGTTTGGGCGTGACTGAAGCTTTCTTT. V gene TRBV12-3 or TRBV12-4 combines with J gene TRBJ1-1; D not certain. Deletions cut 3 bases from V and 5 bases from J, with 7 bases between. This CDR3 is built from 12 residues.

The chain carries TRBV28 and TRBJ1-4; D uncertain. The CDR3 loop spans 14 amino acids. Trimming took 4 bases from V and 7 from J, leaving 13 bases between them. Germline V gene sequence: CDR1 MDHEN, CDR2 SYDVKM. The CDR3 sequence is CASSYRVEGEKLFF. DNA of the CDR3: TGTGCCAGCAGTTACCGAGTAGAGGGTGAAAAACTGTTTTTT.

This clonotype occurred many times. The J gene is TRBJ2-7, the V gene TRBV30; 9 bases fit TRBD2. Germline assignment: CDR1 GTSNPN and CDR2 SVGIG (reference sequence). The V and J ends lost 0 bases and 1 base, in that order; junction bases with no gene match: 7. CDR3 length equals 16 residues. CDR3 sequence reads: CAWSVTSGGLSYEQYF. DNA for the CDR3: TGTGCCTGGAGTGTAACGAGCGGGGGGCTATCCTACGAGCAGTACTTC.

The chain couples TRBV30 to TRBJ1-1, with D unclear. V lost 0 bases and J 0 bases, leaving 11 bases between the germline ends. Germline values: CDR1 GTSNPN, CDR2 SVGIG (reference sequence). This CDR3 contains 15 residues. Here the CDR3 reads CAWSVRKPLNTEAFF. CDR3 DNA: TGTGCCTGGAGTGTCCGCAAGCCATTGAACACTGAAGCTTTCTTT. The full variable domain, rest sourced from reference TRBV30 and TRBJ1-1, is SQTIHQWPATLVQPVGSPLSLECTVEGTSNPNLYWYRQAAGRGLQLLFYSVGIGQISSEVPQNLSASRPQDRQFILSSKKLLLSDSGFYLCAWSVRKPLNTEAFFGQGTRLTVV.

This clonotype has a handful of counts. J is TRBJ1-1 and V is TRBV4-1; 7 bases agree with TRBD1. The CDR3 runs 15 residues. The V and J ends lost 4 bases and 5 bases, in that order; junction bases with no gene match: 10. Germline assignment: CDR1 MGHRA and CDR2 YSYEKL. The CDR3 reads CASSPPDRVETEAFF. Written as DNA, the CDR3 is TGCGCCAGCAGCCCTCCCGACAGGGTAGAAACTGAAGCTTTCTTT.